This T cell receptor (beta chain) is from a study of T-cell reconstitution after alpha-beta-depleted transplantation in children. Researchers prepared the TCRbeta library using unique molecular identifiers, the study reports. TCRdb called the PCR reads again in MiXCR, with one record for every CDR3 protein. The profile shows fewer than 450,000 distinct CDR3 sequences, 15% to 20% of them singletons. General study points: Approximately two months post-transplant, alpha-beta T cells reportedly originated from several hundred expanded graft clones.

With respect to this clonotype: Its specificity is not known.

Trimming removed 4 bases at V and 4 bases at J, with 12 bases between. Germline CDR1 is SGHAT and CDR2 is FQNNGV. The CDR3 sequence is 14 residues long. This material consisted of PBMCs, mostly from graft donor cells, taken 360 days after TCRalphabeta/CD19-depleted stem cell transplant. The origin of this receptor is a male patient aged 2-10 years who had a stem cell transplant for acute lymphoblastic leukemia, so the T cells may come from the graft donor. The chain employs TRBV11-2 and TRBJ2-3, with D uncertain. The CDR3 DNA reads as TGTGCCAGCAGCTCCATCGTGGCCCCAGATACGCAGTATTTT. Amino acids: CASSSIVAPDTQYF.